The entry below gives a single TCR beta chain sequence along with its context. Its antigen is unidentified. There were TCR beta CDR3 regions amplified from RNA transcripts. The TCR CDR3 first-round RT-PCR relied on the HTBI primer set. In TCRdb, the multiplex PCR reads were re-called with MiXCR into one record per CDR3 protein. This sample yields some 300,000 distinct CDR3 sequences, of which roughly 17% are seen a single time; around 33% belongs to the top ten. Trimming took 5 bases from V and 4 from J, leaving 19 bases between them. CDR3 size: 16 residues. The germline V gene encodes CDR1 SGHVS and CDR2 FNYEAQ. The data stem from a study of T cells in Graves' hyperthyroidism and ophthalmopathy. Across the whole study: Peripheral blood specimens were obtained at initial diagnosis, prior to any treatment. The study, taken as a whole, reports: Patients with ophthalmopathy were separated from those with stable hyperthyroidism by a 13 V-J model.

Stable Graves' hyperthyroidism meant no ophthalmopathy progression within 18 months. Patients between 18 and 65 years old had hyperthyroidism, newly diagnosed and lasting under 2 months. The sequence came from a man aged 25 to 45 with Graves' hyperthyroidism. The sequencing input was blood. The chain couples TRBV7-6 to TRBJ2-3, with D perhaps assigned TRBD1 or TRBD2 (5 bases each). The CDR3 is CASSPYGGESADTQYF. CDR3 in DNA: TGTGCCAGCAGCCCCTATGGGGGAGAATCGGCAGATACGCAGTATTTT.